This T cell receptor (beta chain) originates from a study of CD8 T cells in ankylosing spondylitis. With respect to this clonotype: Antigen specificity is unknown.

Quantitative 5'-RACE with molecular barcodes generated TCR beta libraries. TCRdb analysed the 5' RACE reads with MiXCR anew, one entry per CDR3 protein. The table has 230,000 or so distinct CDR3 sequences, more than 20% seen once. Study-level points and caveats: From matched ankylosing spondylitis synovial fluid, disease-linked clones were reportedly recovered at significantly enriched levels. Blood from ankylosing spondylitis patients appeared to carry a characteristic roughly eight-variant TCR beta motif.

CDR1 and CDR2 from the germline V gene are DFQATT and SNEGSKA (reference sequence). The CDR3 extends over 12 amino acids. V lost 3 bases, J lost 7 bases, and 2 bases stayed unmatched. Specimen: blood, either unsorted or a sorted T cell fraction (not recorded which). This chain connects TRBV20-1 to TRBJ1-5, with 8 bases lining up with TRBD1. This clonotype was sampled from a male donor with ankylosing spondylitis or in good health (not recorded which). CDR3 coding DNA: TGCAGTGCTAGTGGACAGGGACAGCCCCAGCATTTT. Its protein is CSASGQGQPQHF.